The 14 T cell receptor beta chains reported below all come from one sample, sequenced in a study of CD8+CD57+ T cells in acquired aplastic anemia. Genomic DNA acted as the template from which TCR beta VDJ combination and CDR3 sequence profiling were carried out. TCRdb used MiXCR to reprocess the reads, holding one entry per CDR3 protein. Here the sample spans about 210,000 distinct CDR3 sequences, roughly 33% being singletons. The sample comprised sorted CD4+, CD8+, or CD8+CD57+ T cells (not recorded which) from PBMCs. The receptors shown here come from a human donor in good health, serving as a control.

This clonotype was recorded many times. The rearrangement uses TRBV6-5 and TRBJ1-6; D perhaps matches TRBD1 (6 bases). Germline loops: CDR1 MNHEY, CDR2 SVGAGI. V was clipped by 4 bases and J by 5 bases, with 9 bases between them. The CDR3 length is 14 residues. The CDR3 DNA sequence: TGTGCCAGCAGTTCTCAGGGGAATAATTCACCCCTCCACTTT. It is translated as CASSSQGNNSPLHF.

This clonotype was detected many times. This chain's CDR3 is CSADTVNNEQFF. The CDR3 bases are TGCAGTGCCGATACCGTTAACAATGAGCAGTTCTTC. The V and J genes are TRBV20-1 and TRBJ2-1; D uncertain. V lost 6 bases to trimming and J lost 5 bases, with 11 bases between them. This CDR3 spans 12 amino acids. Germline CDR1 is DFQATT and CDR2 is SNEGSKA (reference sequence).

The rearrangement uses TRBV24-1 and TRBJ1-1; the match to TRBD1 covers 7 bases. Looked up from germline, CDR1 is KGHDR and CDR2 is SFDVKD. J lost 4 bases, V lost 10 bases, and 14 bases had no gene match. The length of the CDR3 is 15 residues. CDR3 protein: CATGCDRVSGTEAFF. The DNA of the CDR3 is TGTGCCACTGGGTGCGACAGGGTGTCGGGCACTGAAGCTTTCTTT.

In the case of this clonotype: Because the CDR3 is missing its conserved closing phenylalanine or tryptophan, this is likely a read error. This chain connects TRBV13 to TRBJ2-1; TRBD2 aligns across 8 bases. Germline-derived CDR1 and CDR2 are PRHDT and FYEKMQ (reference sequence). This CDR3 region has 16 residues. The junction had 7 bases not matched to a gene; V was cut back by 6 bases and J by 0 bases. CDR3 sequence reads: CASSSGTRASYNEQFL. The DNA for the CDR3 is TGTGCCAGCAGTTCCGGGACTAGGGCCTCCTACAATGAGCAGTTCCTC.

The chain links TRBV5-1 to TRBJ2-5; 9 nucleotides align to TRBD2. Germline values: CDR1 SGHRS, CDR2 YFSETQ. The CDR3 covers 17 residues. J lost 1 base, V lost 4 bases, and 11 bases had no gene match. In DNA form, the CDR3 reads TGCGCCAGCAGCCGGGGAGGTATAGCGGGAGTCCAAGAGACCCAGTACTTC. It specifies CASSRGGIAGVQETQYF.

This chain connects TRBV12-3 or TRBV12-4 to TRBJ2-5; the D is unclear. Between the trimmed V and J ends, which lost 9 bases and 6 bases, there was a span of 20 bases. The CDR3 extends over 14 amino acids. CDR3 amino acids: CASGPHPDRKTQYF. CDR3 nucleotides: TGTGCCAGTGGACCACACCCCGACCGGAAGACCCAGTACTTC.

The rearrangement joins TRBV5-1 to TRBJ1-3; 8 nucleotides agree with TRBD1. V lost 3 bases, J lost 2 bases, and 7 bases stayed unmatched. Germline-derived CDR1 and CDR2 are SGHRS and YFSETQ. CDR3 length: 16 residues. CDR3 nucleotide sequence: TGCGCCAGCAGCTGGACGGGACAGGATGCTGGAAACACCATATATTTT. Protein: CASSWTGQDAGNTIYF.

The J gene is TRBJ2-2, the V gene TRBV6-1; D perhaps matches TRBD2 (5 bases). CDR1 is MNHNS, CDR2 SASEGT, per germline. Trimming removed 8 bases at V and 5 bases at J, with 15 bases between. The CDR3 runs 14 residues. Here the CDR3 DNA reads TGTGCCAGCGGGCCTGAGGGCGGGACCGGGGAGCTGTTTTTT. It yields the protein CASGPEGGTGELFF.

In this sample, this clonotype turned up many times. The chain has TRBV9 and TRBJ1-2, with TRBD1 matching over 9 bases. The CDR3 totals 13 residues. Per germline, CDR1 SGDLS and CDR2 YYNGEE. Trimming at V came to 4 bases and at J to 8 bases, leaving 6 bases not matched to a gene. DNA for the CDR3: TGTGCCAGCAGCCAAAGGACAGGGGACGGCTACACCTTC. The encoded protein is CASSQRTGDGYTF.

Many counts were recorded for this clonotype. The rearrangement joins TRBV19 to TRBJ1-5; D might be TRBD1 (6 bases). The CDR3 length is 13 residues. Trimming took off 5 bases at V and 7 bases at J, with 12 bases between the two ends. Germline V CDR1 and CDR2: LNHDA, SQIVND (reference sequence). The CDR3 DNA is TGTGCCAGTAGTCCAGGGGTTGGCCAGCCCCAGCATTTT. This sequence encodes CASSPGVGQPQHF.

This clonotype was detected a few times. The rearrangement uses TRBV9 and TRBJ2-7, with TRBD1 identical over 9 bases. Germline trimming cut 0 bases from V and 3 bases from J; bases unmatched to any gene: 7. CDR1 is SGDLS and CDR2 is YYNGEE in the germline V gene. CDR3 length equals 16 residues. CDR3 nucleotides: TGTGCCAGCAGCGTAGAATGGGACAGGGAACGCTACGAGCAGTACTTC. This translates into CASSVEWDRERYEQYF.

The chain recombines TRBV11-2 with TRBJ2-1; 10 positions match TRBD2. V dropped 6 bases and J dropped 2; count of bases not matched to a gene: 7. The CDR3 is 16 amino acids. The V gene's germline CDR1 is SGHAT and CDR2 FQNNGV. CDR3 sequence (DNA): TGTGCCAGCAGAGACTTAGCGGGAGGTCCCTACAATGAGCAGTTCTTC. It translates to CASRDLAGGPYNEQFF.

The rearrangement uses TRBV3-1 and TRBJ2-7; D is undetermined. This CDR3 region has 12 residues. Germline V gives CDR1 LGHDT, CDR2 YNNKEL (reference sequence). Trimming left V 6 bases short and J 4 bases short, with 10 bases between. The CDR3 nucleotides are TGTGCCAGCAGTGAATCTCGGTACGAGCAGTACTTC. It codes for CASSESRYEQYF.

This clonotype was observed a few times. The chain links TRBV4-1 to TRBJ2-3; 11 bases map to TRBD2. The CDR3 extends over 17 amino acids. Germline lookup yields CDR1 MGHRA and CDR2 YSYEKL. V was pared by 1 base and J by 2 bases, with 5 bases of the junction left unmatched. CDR3 sequence reads: CASSQVTSGTDTDTQYF. In nucleotides, the CDR3 is TGCGCCAGCAGCCAAGTGACTAGCGGGACCGACACAGATACGCAGTATTTT.